This entry concerns a single T cell receptor beta chain. What this receptor recognizes is not known. The record has no base qualities; no much larger clone is one base away. Including cysteine and phenylalanine, the CDR3 has 15 amino acids. Only the CDR3 DNA stays, 45 bases, in frame from base 1. CDR1 and CDR2 (SQVTM, ANQGSEA) derive from the germline V gene. Trimmed from V: 4 bases; trimmed from J: 9 bases; junction bases lacking a gene match: 14. This entry belongs to a study of cytomegalovirus exposure and HLA in healthy donors (dated by TCRdb to the late 2010s). In the study overall: In an earlier analysis of under 750 of the donors, under 300 Gb of sequence data and 95 million to 130 million unique TCR beta sequences from approximately 180 million T cells were reported. An early release that covered roughly 600 HLA-typed donors contained 300 to 350 gigabases of sequencing data and around 80 million unique TCR sequences. Of the approximately 400 genotyped donors, 65% to 90% fell in the genetic ancestry cluster associated with self-reported Caucasian donors. The study aimed to test whether cataloging public T cell receptors could reveal signatures of past pathogen exposure. Using immunosequencing, the study profiled T cell repertoires from about 620 subjects and related those repertoires to cytomegalovirus serostatus. Besides the first cohort of approximately 710 subjects, a separate validation cohort made up of 120 or so different subjects was used. To predict cytomegalovirus infection status, the study combined high-throughput TCR immunosequencing, statistical association of individual TCRs with disease status, and machine learning. To study patterns of TCR occurrence, a later analysis re-analyzed previously published TCR beta repertoires from several hundred donors and added high-resolution HLA genotyping. The later analysis used no new phenotypic data to find candidate immune exposures, relying instead on TCR beta sequences and their occurrence across donors. To decide whether each TCR beta V gene segment behaved as functional or pseudogenic, an earlier analysis of fewer than 750 of the donors relied on high-throughput TCR beta sequencing. Donor age, sex, ethnicity and CMV serostatus were compiled together with the repertoire data. In a later genetic analysis, genome-wide SNP genotypes for about 60% of the 666 donors were used, and that subset was treated as a discovery cohort. All discovery cohort repertoires had been generated on a single sequencing platform. Class I and class II HLA loci were covered by the typing at four-digit resolution. The number of typed donors differed by locus: about 620-630 for A, B, C, DRB1 and DQB1; 522 for DQA1; approximately 600 for DPA1; and around 490 for DPB1. Roughly 5 DR-DQ haplotypes were handled as single units for association and clustering, since linkage in the cohort was strong. Among 300 to 500 genotyped donors of the cohort, an average of around 240,000 unique TCR beta nucleotide sequences was sequenced per donor, of which about 19% were non-productive.

The cohort consisted of 670 or so healthy bone marrow donors. Cohort members were all nominally healthy when sampled, although unrecorded immune exposures were likely present. The donor was CMV seronegative and was included in the group of a few hundred seronegative cohort members. Each donor provided a peripheral blood sample, and peripheral blood mononuclear cells were used for TCR beta sequencing. Genomic DNA was extracted from the blood cell samples with the Qiagen DNeasy Blood Extraction Kit. What the research found in general, with its limitations: Across donors, most TCR sequences were observed very rarely, whereas some public TCRs were present in many individuals. In an earlier analysis of some 550 of the donors, most TCR beta V segments were observed in productive rearrangements about 90% or about 30% of the time, broadly matching IMGT annotations. The sequencing pipeline was judged likely to have produced a cluster of highly shared sequence variants as a technical artifact. Compared with the 666-donor mean, donors in an Asian-associated ancestry cluster had fewer N-insertions in productive TCRs, according to a later genetic analysis. In a later analysis, HLA-associated TCR beta chains were found to be more clonally expanded and to have lower generation probabilities than equally common non-associated chains. A later analysis reported that several top co-occurrence clusters appeared linked to parvovirus B19, influenza, CMV and Epstein-Barr virus. In a later analysis, most CMV-associated TCR beta chains were found to appear HLA-restricted, with HLA associations seemingly driven largely by CMV exposure. The only immune exposure information available for the cohort was CMV serostatus. V-gene and J-gene trimming of TCR beta chains was associated with a missense DCLRE1C variant in a later genetic analysis, and the association was replicated in an independent cohort. About 17 rarely observed V segments, including chromosome 9 orphons, were excluded from the earlier analysis of some 590 of the donors because counts were too low. According to the authors, the approach could potentially be generalized to other disease states and immunological phenotypes. Only TCR beta chains were sequenced in this cohort, and the absence of alpha or paired-chain data limited detectable features. Presence/absence analyses assumed roughly uniform sequencing depth across donors, an assumption that may not hold. HLA typing was unavailable for some donors at each locus, so association tests used only the typed subset. The 87-base-pair reads could not distinguish some IMGT-functional V segments, including TRBV6-2 and TRBV6-3, so those segments were excluded. In a later analysis, the rate of TCR association differed among HLA loci, with DRB1 alleles having the most associated TCRs and HLA-C alleles having the fewest. At a false discovery rate of 0.05, a later analysis linked 16,951 TCR beta sequences to specific HLA alleles. In vitro tests confirmed that a few of the cytomegalovirus-associated TCR beta chains recognize cytomegalovirus antigens. When HLA alleles, especially DR and DQ, strongly co-occurred, TCR associations were difficult to assign to individual alleles. Correlated functional status among segregating V segments might be attributable to linkage disequilibrium, but an unknown experimental factor could not be ruled out. In both the original and validation cohorts, the classifier was reported to diagnose cytomegalovirus status with high specificity and sensitivity. The study gave a list of 150 to 200 TCR beta chains associated with cytomegalovirus. A further reported finding was that TCR beta sequences accurately predicted the HLA-A and HLA-B alleles for most subjects in the first cohort.

To prepare the library, the immunoSEQ multiplex PCR assay was applied. For the multiplex PCR, a mixture combining 60 forward primers for TCR Vbeta segments and 13 reverse primers for TCR Jbeta segments was used. The CDR3 region of rearranged TCR beta genes was amplified from genomic DNA by a multiplex PCR assay. The amplified TCR beta libraries were sequenced on the Illumina HiSeq System as 87-base-pair reads. In the source study's methods: A later analysis tallied 80 million to 95 million unique TCR beta chains across the 660 or so repertoires, and some 12 million of those chains were shared by two or more donors. Raw reads were error-corrected and collapsed into unique sequences with a nearest-neighbor algorithm that merged closely related sequences to remove PCR and sequencing errors. Alignment of CDR3 sequences to IMGT reference sequences was used to assign V, D and J gene segments. Each retained sequence needed at least a six-nucleotide match to both a V gene segment and a J gene segment. A rearrangement counted as productive if the CDR3 had no stop codons and remained in frame with V and J, and every other rearrangement counted as non-productive. Following IMGT convention, CDR3 was defined as the stretch from the second conserved V-encoded cysteine to the conserved J-encoded phenylalanine. Sequences without an unambiguous match to a single V gene segment were excluded from the earlier analysis of several hundred of the donors. An earlier analysis of fewer than 650 of the donors classified V segments as functional when productive rearrangements were above 56.7% and as segregating when the standard deviation between donors was above 5%. A statistical classification framework was built for diagnosing cytomegalovirus status from the catalog of TCR beta chain sequences. V and J gene assignment, in a later analysis, came from comparing TCR nucleotide sequences with IMGT/GENE-DB human TR gene sequences. A later analysis assigned CDR3 sequences and most-parsimonious VDJ recombination scenarios with the TCRdist pipeline. In a later analysis, each TCR beta chain was defined by its CDR3 amino acid sequence together with its V-gene family, and reads without a unique V-gene family were excluded. A later analysis removed 450 to 600 highly shared, low-generation-probability nucleotide sequences to deal with suspected cross-contamination and a sequencing artifact. For each public chain, a later analysis derived a clonal expansion index from normalized ranks of inferred template counts within each repertoire. Generation probabilities in a later analysis came from a VDJ recombination model fitted to out-of-frame rearrangements, and those results were checked against IGoR. A later analysis scored TCR-TCR, TCR-HLA and TCR-CMV co-occurrence with hypergeometric tests, applying a repertoire-size bias correction to TCR pairs. To estimate false discovery rates, a later analysis permuted the HLA or CMV assignments 20 times. A later analysis grouped co-occurring TCRs with DBSCAN, adding TCRdist sequence similarity when clustering within HLA-allele-positive subsets. For co-occurrence clustering, repertoires with fewer than 30,000 or more than 120,000 public chains were excluded, along with about five repertoires with anomalous nucleotide sharing. The immuneACCESS repertoire file appears here via TCRdb, limited to in-frame rearrangements. These files lack a portion of the clones; in checked studies, under half of the deficit traces to unresolved V genes, and the cause of the others is not known. That table supplies the V and J calls and clone size; D and trimming were determined from the DNA. A total of about 180,000 clones appear in this sample, 70% to 85% of them only once. The biggest ten clones account for under 0.9% of the sample.

The receptor comes from a woman aged 40 to 50 in good health and CMV-seronegative. The chain is assembled from TRBV29-1 and TRBJ2-3; TRBD1 lines up with 9 middle nucleotides. The sample was PBMCs. The encoded CDR3 is CSVGNRDRARGTQYF. The sequence in DNA is TGCAGCGTTGGTAACCGGGACAGGGCTCGGGGAACGCAGTATTTT.